The 2 T cell receptor beta chains reported below all come from one sample, sequenced in a study of blood T cell repertoires in COVID-19. TCRdb keeps only in-frame clones here, not all; method: immunoSEQ multiplex PCR. The sample includes 180,000 or so clones, about nine tenths seen only once; the top ten take more than 0.75%. Sequenced: PBMCs or T cells enriched from blood (not recorded which). These receptors were obtained from a young woman who had recovered from COVID-19.

This rearrangement joins TRBV30 to TRBJ1-1; D might be TRBD1 (6 bases). The germline gives CDR1 GTSNPN, CDR2 SVGIG (reference sequence). V lost 7 bases, J lost 4 bases, and 19 bases lay in between. The CDR3 totals 14 residues. The CDR3 coding sequence is TGTGCCTTAAACTACTGGGGAGGGGGCACTGAAGCTTTCTTT. This encodes CALNYWGGGTEAFF.

The chain recombines TRBV19 with TRBJ2-7; 9 nucleotides match TRBD1. V shed 1 base and J 3 bases; nucleotides not matched to a gene: 1. The germline gives CDR1 LNHDA, CDR2 SQIVND (reference sequence). This CDR3 region has 14 residues. The chain's CDR3 is CASSIGTGDYEQYF. The DNA of the CDR3 is TGTGCCAGTAGTATAGGGACAGGGGACTACGAGCAGTACTTC.